The clone carrying this TCR beta chain was detected once. The antigen is undetermined. Assay used: immunoSEQ multiplex PCR; TCRdb lists only in-frame clones, some missing. The data hold roughly 160,000 clones, with roughly nine tenths observed a single time. This specimen belongs to a study of radiation and T cells in renal cell carcinoma. Time point here: blood 4 weeks post-SBRT, at nephrectomy. Described treatment: 15 Gy SBRT to primary tumor, nephrectomy 4 weeks later. Nephrectomy followed 15 Gy stereotactic body radiation by 4 weeks. Germline assignment: CDR1 MNHEY and CDR2 SVGAGI. The CDR3 spans 14 residues. Trimming removed 5 bases from V and 6 bases from J; junction bases left unmatched: 6. Findings and limits, study-wide: Baseline intratumoral clonotype presence is unknown without pretreatment biopsies.

The source was blood, collected from a patient whose treatment included radiotherapy and nephrectomy. This receptor was obtained from a woman aged 45 to 65 with renal cell carcinoma. The rearrangement links TRBV6-5 to TRBJ1-5, with 8 bases identical to TRBD1. The CDR3 bases are TGTGCCAGCAGTCTGGACAGGGTTGCTCAGCCCCAGCATTTT. This encodes CASSLDRVAQPQHF.